This T cell receptor beta chain is drawn from a study of blood T cell repertoires in COVID-19. Study as a whole: Material from acute and convalescent COVID-19 was sourced from the United States, Italy and Spain. T cells, B-cell-depleted T cells, or PBMCs supplied cDNA or gDNA.

Only in-frame clones appear in the TCRdb table, and some are missing; sequencing was by immunoSEQ multiplex PCR. The data show approximately 200,000 clones, with about 84% seen just once and over 7% held by the top ten. V dropped 3 bases and J dropped 5 bases, with 6 bases sitting between them. Germline V CDR1 and CDR2: SGDLS, YYNGEE. CDR3 length: 12 residues. In terms of age and location, participants ranged from roughly 18 to 90 years and lived in approximately 26 US areas. Cohorts were assigned according to the clinical history that participants reported. The receptor was derived from a woman aged 40 to 50 with acute COVID-19. The chain links TRBV9 to TRBJ1-3; D is ambiguous. Sample: PBMCs or T cells enriched from blood (not recorded which). CDR3 region: CASSGYRNTIYF. The CDR3, as DNA: TGTGCCAGCAGCGGATACAGAAACACCATATATTTT.